Below are 13 T cell receptor beta chains sequenced from a single sample in a study of cytomegalovirus exposure and HLA in healthy donors. The PCR made use of 60 Vbeta and 13 Jbeta primers. TCRdb's copy holds only in-frame clones and misses some; the assay was immunoSEQ multiplex PCR. The data contain 110,000 or so clones, about 81% of them singletons. The specimen was PBMCs. These TCRs come from a man aged 35 to 55 in good health and CMV-seronegative.

Details on this clone: One end of the junction varies from germline; a read error may be responsible. The chain joins TRBV7-9 to TRBJ2-7, with 7 nucleotides matching TRBD1. The CDR3 is 16 residues long. Germline V gene data show CDR1 as SEHNR and CDR2 as FQNEAQ (reference sequence). The CDR3, as DNA: TGTTCCAGCAGCCCGGCCGACAGGGCCAATTCCTACGAGCAGTACTTC. This encodes CSSSPADRANSYEQYF.

The chain links TRBV25-1 to TRBJ1-4, with D perhaps matching TRBD1 (5 bases). Germline lookup yields CDR1 MGHDK and CDR2 SYGVNS. This CDR3 is built from 14 residues. The V and J ends lost 2 bases and 5 bases respectively, with 9 bases between them. The CDR3 loop reads CASSEGALNEKLFF. DNA for the CDR3: TGTGCCAGCAGTGAAGGGGCACTAAATGAAAAACTGTTTTTT.

In its sample, this clone was seen once. This chain connects TRBV28 to TRBJ2-7, with D tentatively TRBD1 (5 bases). Germline-derived CDR1 and CDR2 are MDHEN and SYDVKM. Deletions cut 8 bases from V and 2 bases from J, with 10 bases between. This CDR3 has 12 amino acids. As DNA, the CDR3 is TGTGCCAGCGGGGCGGCGACCTACGAGCAGTACTTC. Its translation: CASGAATYEQYF.

The count of this clone is one. The genes are TRBV7-3 and TRBJ2-1; D remains unclear. V lost 4 bases to trimming and J lost 5 bases, with 6 bases between them. The CDR3 sequence is 12 residues long. CDR1 is SGHTA, CDR2 FQGTGA, per germline. DNA for the CDR3: TGTGCCAGCAGCTCAAGCGACAATGAGCAGTTCTTC. Translated, it gives CASSSSDNEQFF.

V is TRBV5-1 and J is TRBJ2-3; possibly TRBD2 for D (6 bases). The germline gives CDR1 SGHRS, CDR2 YFSETQ. Trimming shortened V by 0 bases and J by 2 bases, and 13 bases separated the two germline ends. CDR3 length equals 16 residues. CDR3 loop: CASSLGGLRNTDTQYF. The CDR3, as DNA: TGCGCCAGCAGCTTGGGGGGACTGCGTAACACAGATACGCAGTATTTT.

The V and J genes are TRBV6-1 and TRBJ2-5, with D possibly being TRBD2 (7 bases). CDR1 and CDR2 from the germline V gene are MNHNS and SASEGT. V shed 8 bases and J shed 1 base, with 11 bases lying between them. There are 13 residues in the CDR3. This CDR3 is CASGGGRQETQYF. As DNA, the CDR3 is TGTGCCAGCGGGGGGGGGCGCCAAGAGACCCAGTACTTC.

This chain connects TRBV28 to TRBJ1-3; D is possibly TRBD1 (6 bases). Between the trimmed V and J ends, which lost 7 bases and 4 bases, there was a span of 17 bases. In germline, CDR1 is MDHEN, CDR2 SYDVKM. The CDR3 sequence is 15 residues long. CDR3: CASTLWRGQGNTIYF. CDR3 nucleotide sequence: TGTGCCAGCACCCTGTGGCGGGGGCAAGGAAACACCATATATTTT.

In this sample, this clone turned up once. The V call is TRBV2, the J call TRBJ1-2; no clear D gene. The CDR3 contains 15 residues. CDR1 is SNHLY and CDR2 is FYNNEI in the germline V gene. V was shortened by 4 bases and J by 4 bases, with 16 bases between the two germline ends. CDR3 region: CASSGTAGASYGYTF. The DNA of the CDR3 is TGTGCCAGCAGTGGAACCGCGGGCGCTAGCTATGGCTACACCTTC.

The chain combines TRBV7-2 with TRBJ2-5; D is perhaps TRBD1 (6 bases). The CDR3 is made up of 14 amino acids. Trimming took off 7 bases at V and 3 bases at J, with 15 bases between the two ends. The germline V gene encodes CDR1 SGHTA and CDR2 FQGNSA. DNA of the CDR3: TGTGCCAGCAACCCGCAGACAGGAGAAGAGACCCAGTACTTC. This translates into CASNPQTGEETQYF.

V gene TRBV7-3 combines with J gene TRBJ2-5, with a possible D match to TRBD2 (6 bases). Trimming shortened V by 0 bases and J by 6 bases, and 17 bases separated the two germline ends. The CDR3 is 16 residues long. The germline V gene encodes CDR1 SGHTA and CDR2 FQGTGA. DNA for the CDR3: TGTGCCAGCAGCTTAACGGCGGAGGGAGGAGTAAAGACCCAGTACTTC. Translating gives CASSLTAEGGVKTQYF.

The rearrangement uses TRBV18 and TRBJ2-1, with 7 bases fitting TRBD2. The CDR3 extends over 15 amino acids. After removal of 8 bases from V and 3 bases from J, the junction contained 10 bases not matched to a gene. Germline values: CDR1 KGHSH, CDR2 LQKENI. The CDR3: CASAGRANDYNEQFF. The CDR3 DNA is TGTGCCAGCGCGGGGAGGGCCAATGACTACAATGAGCAGTTCTTC.

The CDR3 DNA sequence: TGTGCCACCAGCAGAGGGACTAGCTACACCGGGGAGCTGTTTTTT. Translation gives CATSRGTSYTGELFF. The chain links TRBV15 to TRBJ2-2; TRBD2 agrees at 8 bases. Germline V CDR1 and CDR2: LNHNV, YYDKDF (reference sequence). V lost 1 base and J lost 3; bases outside the gene matches: 1. The CDR3 runs to 15 residues.

The CDR3: CASRTSGPPTYEQYF. The CDR3 nucleotides read TGTGCCAGCAGGACTAGCGGCCCACCTACCTACGAGCAGTACTTC. The rearrangement joins TRBV6-5 to TRBJ2-7, with 9 bases that match TRBD2. CDR1 is MNHEY, CDR2 SVGAGI, per germline. V was pared by 6 bases and J by 2 bases, with 8 bases of the junction left unmatched. This CDR3 region has 15 residues.